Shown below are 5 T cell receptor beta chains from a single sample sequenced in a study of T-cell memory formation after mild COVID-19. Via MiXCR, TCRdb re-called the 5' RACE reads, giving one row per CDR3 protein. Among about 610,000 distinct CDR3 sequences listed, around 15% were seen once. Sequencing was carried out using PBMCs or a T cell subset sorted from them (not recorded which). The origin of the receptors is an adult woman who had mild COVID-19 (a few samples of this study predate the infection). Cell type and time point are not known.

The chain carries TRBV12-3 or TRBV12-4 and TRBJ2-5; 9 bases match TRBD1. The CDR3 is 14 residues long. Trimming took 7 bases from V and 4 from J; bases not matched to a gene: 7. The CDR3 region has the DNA TGTGCCAGCACCACAGGGGGCGGGGGAGAGACCCAGTACTTC. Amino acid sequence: CASTTGGGGETQYF.

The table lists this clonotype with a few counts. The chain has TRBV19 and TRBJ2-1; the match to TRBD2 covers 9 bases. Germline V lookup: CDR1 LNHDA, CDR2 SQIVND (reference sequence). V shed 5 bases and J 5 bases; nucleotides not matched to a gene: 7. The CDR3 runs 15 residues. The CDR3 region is CASSQLGLANNEQFF. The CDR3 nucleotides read TGTGCCAGTAGTCAGTTGGGACTAGCAAACAATGAGCAGTTCTTC.

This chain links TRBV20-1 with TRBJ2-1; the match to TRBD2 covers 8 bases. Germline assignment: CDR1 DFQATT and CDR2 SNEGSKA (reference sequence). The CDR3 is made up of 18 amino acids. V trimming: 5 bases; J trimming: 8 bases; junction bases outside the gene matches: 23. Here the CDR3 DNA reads TGCAGTGCTCCCCCTTCGGGACTAGTAGCACTGACACTCCATGAGCAGTTCTTC. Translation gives CSAPPSGLVALTLHEQFF.

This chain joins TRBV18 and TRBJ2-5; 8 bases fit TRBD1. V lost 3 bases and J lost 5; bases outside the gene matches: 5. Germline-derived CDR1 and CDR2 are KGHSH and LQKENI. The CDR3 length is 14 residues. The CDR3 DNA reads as TGTGCCAGCTCACCGGCAGGGGGCGGGGAGACCCAGTACTTC. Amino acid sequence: CASSPAGGGETQYF. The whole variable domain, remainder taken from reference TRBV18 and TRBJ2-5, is NAGVMQNPRHLVRRRGQEARLRCSPMKGHSHVYWYRQLPEEGLKFMVYLQKENIIDESGMPKERFSAEFPKEGPSILRIQQVVRGDSAAYFCASSPAGGGETQYFGPGTRLLVL.

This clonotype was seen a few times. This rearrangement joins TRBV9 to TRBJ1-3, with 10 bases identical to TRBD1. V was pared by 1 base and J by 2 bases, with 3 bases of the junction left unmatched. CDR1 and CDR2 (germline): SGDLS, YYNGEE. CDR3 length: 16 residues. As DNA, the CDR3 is TGTGCCAGCAGCGTATTGGACAGGGGGGCTGGAAACACCATATATTTT. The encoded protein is CASSVLDRGAGNTIYF.